Shown below are 4 T cell receptor beta chains from a single sample sequenced in a study of shared clonotypes between healthy human individuals. The method was immunoSEQ multiplex PCR; TCRdb's version includes in-frame clones alone and lacks a portion of them. The sample has some 1 million clones, roughly 80% seen once. Sequenced: memory CD4+ T cells sorted from blood. The subset is: CD45RA-negative fraction. The receptors stem from a man younger than 35 in good health.

To note about this clone: The same CDR3 also results from other DNA sequences found in this sample. The chain employs TRBV11-2 and TRBJ2-2, with TRBD2 identical over 12 bases. V shed 3 bases, J shed 4 bases, and the junction held 3 bases outside the gene matches. This CDR3 is 16 amino acids long. Germline assignment: CDR1 SGHAT and CDR2 FQNNGV. The CDR3 DNA is TGTGCCAGCAGCTTGGGACTAGCGGGCGGCACCGGGGAGCTGTTTTTT. Encoded protein: CASSLGLAGGTGELFF.

The chain links TRBV7-2 to TRBJ2-1, with 9 bases that match TRBD2. CDR3 length: 17 residues. Germline CDR1 SGHTA, CDR2 FQGNSA. The ends lost 1 base at V and 6 bases at J; junction bases unmatched: 10. DNA for the CDR3: TGTGCCAGCAGCTTAGGTCGGGCGGGAGGGCCGGTCAATGAGCAGTTCTTC. It codes for CASSLGRAGGPVNEQFF.

V is TRBV5-6 and J is TRBJ2-7; perhaps TRBD1 as D (6 bases). Between the trimmed V and J ends, which lost 3 bases and 5 bases, there was a span of 12 bases. This CDR3 spans 13 amino acids. Germline CDR1 and CDR2: SGHDT and YYEEEE. The CDR3 nucleotides read TGTGCCAGCAGCTCCGGACAGACCCACGAGCAGTACTTC. Its protein is CASSSGQTHEQYF.

The V and J genes are TRBV7-2 and TRBJ2-5; 7 positions match TRBD2. Germline V gives CDR1 SGHTA, CDR2 FQGNSA. V was pared by 6 bases and J by 1 base, with 2 bases of the junction left unmatched. The CDR3 is 13 residues long. Here the CDR3 reads CASRGGGQETQYF. CDR3 coding DNA: TGTGCCAGCAGGGGCGGGGGCCAAGAGACCCAGTACTTC.